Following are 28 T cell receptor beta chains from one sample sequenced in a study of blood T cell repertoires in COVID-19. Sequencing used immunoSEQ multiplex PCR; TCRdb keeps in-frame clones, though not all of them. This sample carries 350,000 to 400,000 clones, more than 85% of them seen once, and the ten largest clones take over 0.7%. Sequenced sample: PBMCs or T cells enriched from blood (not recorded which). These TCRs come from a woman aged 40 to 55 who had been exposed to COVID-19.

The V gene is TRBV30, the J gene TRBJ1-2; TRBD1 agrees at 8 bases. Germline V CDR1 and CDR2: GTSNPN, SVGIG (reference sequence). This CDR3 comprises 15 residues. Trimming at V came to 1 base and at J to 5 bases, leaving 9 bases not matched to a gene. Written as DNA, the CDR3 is TGTGCCTGGAGTGGGACAGGGATTAATCTTTATGGCTACACCTTC. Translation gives CAWSGTGINLYGYTF.

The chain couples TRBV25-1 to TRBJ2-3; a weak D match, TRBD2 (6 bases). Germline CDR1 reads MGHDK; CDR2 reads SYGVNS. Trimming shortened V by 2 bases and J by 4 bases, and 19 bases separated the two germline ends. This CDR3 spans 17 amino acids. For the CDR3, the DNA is TGTGCCAGCAGTGAACCCAGGGCAGGGACTGCATCAGATACGCAGTATTTT. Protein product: CASSEPRAGTASDTQYF.

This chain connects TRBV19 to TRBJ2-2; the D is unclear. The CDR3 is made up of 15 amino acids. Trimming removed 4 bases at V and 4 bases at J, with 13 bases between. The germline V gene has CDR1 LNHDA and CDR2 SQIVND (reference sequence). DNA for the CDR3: TGTGCCAGTAGTAAAAGTCTAGTACTCACCGGGGAGCTGTTTTTT. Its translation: CASSKSLVLTGELFF.

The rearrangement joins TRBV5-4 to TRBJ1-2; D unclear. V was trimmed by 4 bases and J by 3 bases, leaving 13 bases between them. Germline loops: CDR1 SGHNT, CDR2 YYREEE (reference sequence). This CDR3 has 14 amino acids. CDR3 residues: CASSPRKSDYGYTF. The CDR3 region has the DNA TGTGCCAGCAGCCCCCGAAAGTCGGACTATGGCTACACCTTC.

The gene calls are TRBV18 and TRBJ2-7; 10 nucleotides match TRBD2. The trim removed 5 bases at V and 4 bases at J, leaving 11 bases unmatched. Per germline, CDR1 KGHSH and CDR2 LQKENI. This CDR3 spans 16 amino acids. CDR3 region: CASSRGGASGRYEQYF. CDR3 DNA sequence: TGTGCCAGCTCAAGGGGAGGGGCTAGCGGGAGATACGAGCAGTACTTC.

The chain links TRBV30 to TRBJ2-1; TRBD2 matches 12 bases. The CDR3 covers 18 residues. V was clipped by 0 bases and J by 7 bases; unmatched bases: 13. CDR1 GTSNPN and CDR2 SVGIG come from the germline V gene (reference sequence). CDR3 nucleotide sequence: TGTGCCTGGAGTGTAGGGCTCGGGCTAGCGGGAGGGGGTAATGAGCAGTTCTTC. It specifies CAWSVGLGLAGGGNEQFF.

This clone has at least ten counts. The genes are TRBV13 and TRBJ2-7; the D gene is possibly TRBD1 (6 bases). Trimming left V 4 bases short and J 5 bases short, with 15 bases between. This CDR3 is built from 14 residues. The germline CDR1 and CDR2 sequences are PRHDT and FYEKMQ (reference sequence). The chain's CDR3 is CASSSKGVDNEQYF. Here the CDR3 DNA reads TGTGCCAGCAGCTCGAAGGGGGTGGACAACGAGCAGTACTTC. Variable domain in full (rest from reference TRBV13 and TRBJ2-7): AAGVIQSPRHLIKEKRETATLKCYPIPRHDTVYWYQQGPGQDPQFLISFYEKMQSDKGSIPDRFSAQQFSDYHSELNMSSLELGDSALYFCASSSKGVDNEQYFGPGTRLTVT.

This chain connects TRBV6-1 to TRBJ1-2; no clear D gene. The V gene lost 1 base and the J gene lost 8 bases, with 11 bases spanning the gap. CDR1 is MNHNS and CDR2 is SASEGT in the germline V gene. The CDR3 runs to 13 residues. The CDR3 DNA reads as TGTGCCAGCAGTGAAGGAGGGCAAAGAGGCTACACCTTC. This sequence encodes CASSEGGQRGYTF.

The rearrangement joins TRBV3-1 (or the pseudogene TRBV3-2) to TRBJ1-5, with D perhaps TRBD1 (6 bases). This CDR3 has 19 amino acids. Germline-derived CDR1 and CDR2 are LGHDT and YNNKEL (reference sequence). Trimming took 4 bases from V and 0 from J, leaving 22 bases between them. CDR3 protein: CASSPTRGIHSGSNQPQHF. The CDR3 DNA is TGTGCCAGCAGCCCTACCAGGGGCATCCACTCTGGTAGCAATCAGCCCCAGCATTTT.

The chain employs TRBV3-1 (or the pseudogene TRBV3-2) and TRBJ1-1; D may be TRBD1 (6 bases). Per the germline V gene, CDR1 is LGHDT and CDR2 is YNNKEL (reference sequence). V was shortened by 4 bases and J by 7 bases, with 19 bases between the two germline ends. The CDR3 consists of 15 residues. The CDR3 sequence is CASSLGGGGGDEAFF. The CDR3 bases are TGTGCCAGCAGCCTAGGAGGGGGGGGAGGAGATGAAGCTTTCTTT.

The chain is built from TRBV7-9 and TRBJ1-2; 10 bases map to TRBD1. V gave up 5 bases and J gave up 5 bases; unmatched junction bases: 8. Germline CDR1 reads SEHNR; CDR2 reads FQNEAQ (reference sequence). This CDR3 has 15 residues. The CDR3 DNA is TGTGCCAGCAGCCCGGGGACAGGGGTTATGTATGGCTACACCTTC. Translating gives CASSPGTGVMYGYTF.

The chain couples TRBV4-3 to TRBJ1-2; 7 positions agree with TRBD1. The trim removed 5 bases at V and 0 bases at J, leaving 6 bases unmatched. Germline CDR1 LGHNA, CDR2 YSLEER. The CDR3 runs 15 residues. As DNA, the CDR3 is TGCGCCAGCAGCGATACCGGGACAGCTAACTATGGCTACACCTTC. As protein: CASSDTGTANYGYTF.

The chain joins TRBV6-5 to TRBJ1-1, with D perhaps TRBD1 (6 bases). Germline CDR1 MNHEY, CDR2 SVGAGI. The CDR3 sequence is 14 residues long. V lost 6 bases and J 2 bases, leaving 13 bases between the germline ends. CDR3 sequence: CASSSTGDNTEAFF. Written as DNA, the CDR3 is TGTGCCAGCAGCTCGACAGGCGATAACACTGAAGCTTTCTTT.

The CDR3 protein is CASLKRSSGGYTF. The CDR3 DNA sequence: TGTGCCAGCTTAAAGAGATCCTCAGGTGGCTACACCTTC. The chain combines TRBV7-9 with TRBJ1-2; no definite D call. The CDR3 spans 13 residues. Deletions cut 8 bases from V and 7 bases from J, with 17 bases between. Germline-derived CDR1 and CDR2 are SEHNR and FQNEAQ (reference sequence).

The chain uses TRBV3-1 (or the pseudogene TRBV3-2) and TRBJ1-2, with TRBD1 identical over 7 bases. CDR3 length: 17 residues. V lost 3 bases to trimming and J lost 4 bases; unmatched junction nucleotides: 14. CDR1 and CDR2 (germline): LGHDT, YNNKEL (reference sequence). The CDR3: CASSQDDRARDGYGYTF. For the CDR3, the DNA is TGTGCCAGCAGCCAGGACGACAGGGCCAGAGATGGCTATGGCTACACCTTC.

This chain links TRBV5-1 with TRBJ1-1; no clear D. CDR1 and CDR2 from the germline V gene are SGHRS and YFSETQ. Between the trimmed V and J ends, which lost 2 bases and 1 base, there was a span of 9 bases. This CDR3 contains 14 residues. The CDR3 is CASSFGRKNTEAFF. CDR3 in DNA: TGCGCCAGCAGCTTCGGCAGGAAGAACACTGAAGCTTTCTTT.

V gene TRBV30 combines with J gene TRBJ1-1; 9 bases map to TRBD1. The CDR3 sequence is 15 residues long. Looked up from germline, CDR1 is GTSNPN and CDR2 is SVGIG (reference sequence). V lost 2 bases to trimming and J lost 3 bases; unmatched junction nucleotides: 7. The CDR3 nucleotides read TGTGCCTGGAGTTCCGGACAGGGGATACACACTGAAGCTTTCTTT. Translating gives CAWSSGQGIHTEAFF.

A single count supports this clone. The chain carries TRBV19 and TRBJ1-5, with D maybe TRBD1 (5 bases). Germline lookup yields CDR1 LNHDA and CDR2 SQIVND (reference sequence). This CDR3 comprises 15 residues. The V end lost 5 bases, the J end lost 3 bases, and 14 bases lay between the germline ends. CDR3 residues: CASSGAGSFNQPQHF. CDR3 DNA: TGTGCCAGTAGTGGGGCAGGATCTTTCAATCAGCCCCAGCATTTT.

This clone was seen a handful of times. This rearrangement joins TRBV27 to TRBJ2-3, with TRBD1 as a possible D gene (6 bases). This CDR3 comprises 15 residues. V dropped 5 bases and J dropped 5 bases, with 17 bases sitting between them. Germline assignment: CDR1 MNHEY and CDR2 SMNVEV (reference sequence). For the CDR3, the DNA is TGTGCCAGCAGTCTAACAGGGACCTCAGGAGATACGCAGTATTTT. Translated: CASSLTGTSGDTQYF.

CDR3 in amino acids: CASSASGTDGEKLFF. The CDR3 coding sequence is TGTGCCAGCAGCGCCTCCGGGACAGACGGTGAAAAACTGTTTTTT. The chain uses TRBV9 and TRBJ1-4, with TRBD1 identical over 7 bases. V lost 3 bases to trimming and J lost 7 bases; unmatched junction nucleotides: 9. CDR3 length equals 15 residues. The germline gives CDR1 SGDLS, CDR2 YYNGEE.

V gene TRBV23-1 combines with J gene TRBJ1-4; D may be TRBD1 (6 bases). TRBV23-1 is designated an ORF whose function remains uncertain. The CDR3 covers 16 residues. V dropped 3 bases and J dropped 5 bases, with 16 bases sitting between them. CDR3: CASSHSKDSWNEKLFF. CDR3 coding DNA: TGCGCCAGCAGTCACTCCAAGGACAGCTGGAATGAAAAACTGTTTTTT.

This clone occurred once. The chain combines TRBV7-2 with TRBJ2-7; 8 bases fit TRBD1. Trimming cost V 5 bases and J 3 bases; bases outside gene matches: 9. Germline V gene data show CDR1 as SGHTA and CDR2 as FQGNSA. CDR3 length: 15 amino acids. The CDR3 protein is CASSPPGQGRYEQYF. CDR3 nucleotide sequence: TGTGCCAGCAGCCCACCCGGACAGGGACGCTACGAGCAGTACTTC.

CDR3 region: CATGAGATQYF. CDR3 bases: TGTGCCACTGGGGCAGGGGCTACGCAGTATTTT. The rearrangement uses TRBV3-1 (or the pseudogene TRBV3-2) and TRBJ2-3, with D maybe TRBD1 (6 bases). V was pared by 10 bases and J by 8 bases, with 13 bases between. The CDR3 runs 11 residues. Germline V gene sequence: CDR1 LGHDT, CDR2 YNNKEL (reference sequence).

The CDR3 loop reads CAWSKAARVAGNTIYF. DNA for the CDR3: TGTGCCTGGAGCAAAGCCGCCCGGGTGGCTGGAAACACCATATATTTT. The gene calls are TRBV30 and TRBJ1-3, with D unclear. Looked up from germline, CDR1 is GTSNPN and CDR2 is SVGIG (reference sequence). V gave up 3 bases and J gave up 2 bases, with 17 bases separating them. The CDR3 sequence is 16 residues long.

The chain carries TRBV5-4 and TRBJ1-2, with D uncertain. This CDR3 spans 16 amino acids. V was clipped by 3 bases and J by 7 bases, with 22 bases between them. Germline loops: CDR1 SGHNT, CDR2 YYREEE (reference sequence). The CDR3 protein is CASSSPGYFPGSGYTF. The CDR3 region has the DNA TGTGCCAGCAGCTCGCCGGGGTACTTCCCTGGAAGTGGCTACACCTTC.

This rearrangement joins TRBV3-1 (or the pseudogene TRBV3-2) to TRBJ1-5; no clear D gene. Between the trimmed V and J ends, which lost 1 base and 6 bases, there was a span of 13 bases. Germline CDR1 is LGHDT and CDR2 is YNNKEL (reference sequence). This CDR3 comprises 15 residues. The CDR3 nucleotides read TGTGCCAGCAGCCAAGGCGCGCGCGGGTCTCAGCCCCAGCATTTT. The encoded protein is CASSQGARGSQPQHF.

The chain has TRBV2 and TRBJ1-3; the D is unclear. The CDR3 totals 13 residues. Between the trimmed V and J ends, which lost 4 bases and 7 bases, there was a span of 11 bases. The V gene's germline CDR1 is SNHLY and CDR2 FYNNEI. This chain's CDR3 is CASSGAATNTIYF. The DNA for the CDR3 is TGTGCCAGCAGTGGGGCCGCGACCAACACCATATATTTT.

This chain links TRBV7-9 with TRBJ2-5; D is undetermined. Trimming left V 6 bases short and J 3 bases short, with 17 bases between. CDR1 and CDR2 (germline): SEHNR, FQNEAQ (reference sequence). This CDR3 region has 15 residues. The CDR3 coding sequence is TGTGCCAGCAGTTACGTACCCAGGAAGGAAGAGACCCAGTACTTC. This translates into CASSYVPRKEETQYF.